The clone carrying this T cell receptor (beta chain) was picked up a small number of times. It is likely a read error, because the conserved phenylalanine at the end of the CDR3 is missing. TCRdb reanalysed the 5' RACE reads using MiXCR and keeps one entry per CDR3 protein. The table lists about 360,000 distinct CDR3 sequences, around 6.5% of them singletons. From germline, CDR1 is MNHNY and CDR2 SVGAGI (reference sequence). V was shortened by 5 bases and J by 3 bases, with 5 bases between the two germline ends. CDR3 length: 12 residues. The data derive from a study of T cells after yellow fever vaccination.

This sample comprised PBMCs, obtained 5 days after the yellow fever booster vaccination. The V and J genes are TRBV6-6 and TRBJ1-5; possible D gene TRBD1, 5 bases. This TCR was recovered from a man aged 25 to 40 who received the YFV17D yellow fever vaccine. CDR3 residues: CASSGTNQPQHI. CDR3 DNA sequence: TGTGCCAGCAGTGGGACCAATCAGCCCCAGCATATT.